This T cell receptor (beta chain) was documented in a study of blood T cell repertoires in COVID-19 (dated by TCRdb to the early 2020s). Regarding the complete study: Collaborator samples came from the United States, Italy and Spain and covered acute and convalescent phases of COVID-19. Deeply sampled blood TCRbeta repertoires from subjects exposed to, actively infected with, or recovered from COVID-19 were included in the dataset. The repertoires were released in a freely available public database intended as a resource for research on the immune response to SARS-CoV-2. The sample metadata nearly always contained a de-identified subject ID, COVID-19 status, age in years and sex. The material from the prospective study consisted of cDNA or gDNA derived from T cells, B-cell-depleted T cells, or PBMCs. Samples were obtained from the ongoing ImmuneRACE study (first 160 participants) and from roughly 1,300 subjects provided by 6 global collaborators. HLA class I and class II types, where available, came from metadata supplied by the sample provider rather than from assay-based typing.

The paper's findings and limits, for the study overall: How much clinical and demographic metadata was included differed by source and by participant, and the metadata was provided uncurated.

Whole blood was collected in K2EDTA tubes by collaborating institutions according to the institutions' own protocols. For TCRbeta analysis, collaborators shipped samples as frozen whole blood, isolated PBMCs, or DNA extracted from either of those sample types. About this clone itself: What antigen it recognizes has not been identified. Base qualities were left out, and no much larger clone turns up one base away.

The immunoSEQ Assay, a bias-controlled multiplex PCR, was used to amplify TCRbeta CDR3 regions from genomic DNA. In the source study's methods: The number of nucleated cells in each sample was estimated by amplification of reference gene primers within the assay. Sequence reads were collapsed and filtered to measure the absolute abundance of every unique TCRbeta CDR3 rearrangement. For each sample, productive Simpson clonality was calculated as the square root of Simpson's diversity index across productive rearrangements. What TCRdb holds here is the immuneACCESS table cut down to in-frame rearrangements. Part of the clones is not present; checked against another copy, under half of the missing clones reflect an unresolved V gene, and the others are unexplained. Clone size and the V and J calls come from that table; the DNA yielded D and trimming. This sample has about 140,000 clones in its table, and under 85% of those were observed once. The ten largest make up around 1.4% of the sample.

V is pared back by 1 base and J by 2 bases, with 18 bases lying between the germline termini. Based on the germline V gene, the CDR1 and CDR2 sequences are KGHSH and LQKENI. From the cysteine up to the phenylalanine, the CDR3 has a length of 18 residues. CDR3 DNA only is kept here, 54 bases in frame from base 1. The TCR originated in a human donor in a cohort sampled during active COVID-19. The material sequenced was peripheral blood. The chain is encoded by TRBV18 joined to TRBJ2-4; matching of 6 bases hints at TRBD1 as the D gene. The CDR3 sequence is CASSPRMVNDRTKNIQYF. In nucleotide form, the sequence is TGTGCCAGCTCACCACGGATGGTGAACGACAGGACCAAAAACATTCAGTACTTC.